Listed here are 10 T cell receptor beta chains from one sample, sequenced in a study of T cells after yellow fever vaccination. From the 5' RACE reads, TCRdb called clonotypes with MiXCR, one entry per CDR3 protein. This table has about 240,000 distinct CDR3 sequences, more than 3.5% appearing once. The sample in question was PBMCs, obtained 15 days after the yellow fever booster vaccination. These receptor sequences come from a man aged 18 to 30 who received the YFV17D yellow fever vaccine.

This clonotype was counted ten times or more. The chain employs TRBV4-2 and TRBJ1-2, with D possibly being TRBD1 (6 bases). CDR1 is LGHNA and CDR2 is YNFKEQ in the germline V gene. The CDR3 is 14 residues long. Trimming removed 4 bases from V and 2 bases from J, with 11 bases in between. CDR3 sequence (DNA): TGTGCCAGCAGCCGAGAGGGGGGAAACTATGGCTACACCTTC. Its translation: CASSREGGNYGYTF.

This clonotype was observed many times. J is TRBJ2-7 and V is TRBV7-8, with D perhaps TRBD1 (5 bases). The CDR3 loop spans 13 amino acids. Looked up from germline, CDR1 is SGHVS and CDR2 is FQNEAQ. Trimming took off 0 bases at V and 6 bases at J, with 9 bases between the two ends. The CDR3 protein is CASSLAPGFEQYF. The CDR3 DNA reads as TGTGCCAGCAGCTTAGCTCCAGGGTTCGAGCAGTACTTC.

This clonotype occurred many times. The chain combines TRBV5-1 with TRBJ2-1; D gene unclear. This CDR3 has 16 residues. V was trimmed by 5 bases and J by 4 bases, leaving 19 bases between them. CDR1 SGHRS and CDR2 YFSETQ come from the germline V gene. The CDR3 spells CASSNNPLWGYNEQFF. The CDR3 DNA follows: TGCGCCAGCAGTAACAACCCTCTATGGGGTTACAATGAGCAGTTCTTC.

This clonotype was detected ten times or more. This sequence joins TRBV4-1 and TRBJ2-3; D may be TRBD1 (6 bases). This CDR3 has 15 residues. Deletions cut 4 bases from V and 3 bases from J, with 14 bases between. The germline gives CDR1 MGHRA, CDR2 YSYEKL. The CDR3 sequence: CASSRTGSPTDTQYF. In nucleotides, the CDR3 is TGCGCCAGCAGCCGCACAGGGAGTCCGACAGATACGCAGTATTTT.

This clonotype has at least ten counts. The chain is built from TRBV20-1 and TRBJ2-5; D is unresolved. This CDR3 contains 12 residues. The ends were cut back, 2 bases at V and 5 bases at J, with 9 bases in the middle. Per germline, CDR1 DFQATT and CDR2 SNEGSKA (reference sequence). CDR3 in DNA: TGCAGTGCTAGACTAGTTTCGGAGACCCAGTACTTC. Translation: CSARLVSETQYF.

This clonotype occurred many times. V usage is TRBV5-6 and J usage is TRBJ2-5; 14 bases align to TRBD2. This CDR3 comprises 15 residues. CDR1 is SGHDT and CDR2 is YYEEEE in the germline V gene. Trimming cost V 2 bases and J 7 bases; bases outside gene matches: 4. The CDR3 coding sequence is TGTGCCAGCAGCTTCGGGACTAGCGGGGGTAGGACCCAGTACTTC. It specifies CASSFGTSGGRTQYF.

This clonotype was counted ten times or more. CDR3: CASSYAISPRVIYEQFF. The CDR3 nucleotides read TGTGCCAGCAGTTACGCTATAAGCCCTAGAGTGATCTATGAGCAGTTCTTC. This chain links TRBV6-2 or TRBV6-3 with TRBJ2-1; no definite D call. Trimming stripped 2 bases from V and 8 bases from J, with 22 bases between. Per germline, CDR1 MNHEY and CDR2 SVGEGT. The CDR3 contains 17 residues.

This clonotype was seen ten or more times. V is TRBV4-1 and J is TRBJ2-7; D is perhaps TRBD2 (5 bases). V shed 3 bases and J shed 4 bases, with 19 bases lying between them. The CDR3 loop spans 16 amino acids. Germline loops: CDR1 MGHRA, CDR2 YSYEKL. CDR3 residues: CASSHLRGLEEYEQYF. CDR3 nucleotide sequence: TGCGCCAGCAGCCATCTCAGAGGGCTGGAAGAGTACGAGCAGTACTTC.

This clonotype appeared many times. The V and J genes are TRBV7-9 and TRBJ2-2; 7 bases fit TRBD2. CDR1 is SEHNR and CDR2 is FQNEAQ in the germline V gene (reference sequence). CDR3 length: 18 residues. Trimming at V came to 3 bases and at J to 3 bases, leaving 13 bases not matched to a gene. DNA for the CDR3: TGTGCCAGCAGCTTGGGACTAATTTCCACCAAGGACACCGGGGAGCTGTTTTTT. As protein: CASSLGLISTKDTGELFF.

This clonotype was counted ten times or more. The CDR3 DNA reads TGTGCCAGCAGCTCACAGGGGAGGGGGAATCAGCCCCAGCATTTT. This codes for CASSSQGRGNQPQHF. The chain recombines TRBV7-9 with TRBJ1-5; 7 bases are a match to TRBD1. Trimming took 4 bases from V and 4 from J; bases not matched to a gene: 7. Germline V gives CDR1 SEHNR, CDR2 FQNEAQ (reference sequence). The CDR3 runs to 15 residues.